The rows below give T cell receptor beta chains drawn from one sample of a study of vaccination and CD4 T cells after COVID-19. TCRdb re-analysed the PCR reads in MiXCR, keeping a single row per CDR3 protein. The table includes roughly 28,000 distinct CDR3 sequences, roughly two fifths detected once. These receptors have no identified antigens. The sample here was CD4+ T cells from blood, cultured in vitro, taken about 7 months after SARS-CoV-2 vaccination. The receptors stem from a human donor who had recovered from COVID-19. The CDR3 runs from the conserved cysteine through the conserved F or W. A D gene is named only where the DNA matches it firmly. Rows may omit the clone size; those that give it use once, few, many or a size class.

D	size	V	J	CDR3	DNA
-	-	TRBV20-1	TRBJ2-5	CSARRGDRDQETQYF	TGCAGTGCTCGGCGGGGGGACAGGGACCAAGAGACCCAGTACTTC
-	-	TRBV7-3	TRBJ2-6	CASSLGGGSGANVLTF	TGTGCCAGCAGCCTAGGGGGGGGCTCTGGGGCCAACGTCCTGACTTTC
TRBD2	-	TRBV20-1	TRBJ2-1	CSASTSWEGEQFF	TGCAGTGCTAGCACTAGCTGGGAGGGTGAGCAGTTCTTC
-	-	TRBV20-1	TRBJ1-5	CSARGTLDQPQHF	TGCAGTGCTAGAGGGACCTTAGATCAGCCCCAGCATTTT
TRBD1	-	TRBV20-1	TRBJ2-7	CSARDNNRGYEQYF	TGCAGTGCTAGAGATAACAACAGGGGTTACGAGCAGTACTTC
-	-	TRBV5-8	TRBJ2-2	CASSLEGAGTGELFF	TGTGCCAGCAGCTTGGAAGGGGCCGGCACCGGGGAGCTGTTTTTT
-	medium-sized	TRBV7-9	TRBJ1-2	CASSLATHPYTF	TGTGCCAGCAGCTTAGCGACACATCCCTACACCTTC
TRBD2	-	TRBV19	TRBJ2-7	CASSDRPGLGYEQYF	TGTGCCAGTAGTGACCGCCCGGGACTAGGATACGAGCAGTACTTC
TRBD2	few	TRBV20-1	TRBJ2-3	CSARVQRGGGTDTQYF	TGCAGTGCTAGAGTACAACGCGGGGGGGGTACAGATACGCAGTATTTT
-	-	TRBV10-3	TRBJ1-5	CAIRDGNQPQHF	TGTGCCATCAGGGACGGCAATCAGCCCCAGCATTTT
TRBD2	few	TRBV28	TRBJ2-5	CASRTSGGDRETQYF	TGTGCCAGCAGGACTAGCGGAGGGGATAGGGAGACCCAGTACTTC
-	-	TRBV6-2/TRBV6-3	TRBJ1-6	CASSYSSLGGNSPLHF	TGTGCCAGCAGTTACTCCTCCCTTGGTGGCAATTCACCCCTCCACTTT
-	few	TRBV6-2/TRBV6-3	TRBJ2-7	CASREINRVSSYEQYF	TGTGCCAGCAGGGAAATTAACAGGGTATCCTCCTACGAGCAGTACTTC
-	medium-sized	TRBV15	TRBJ1-6	CATSRDTHQNSPLHF	TGTGCCACCAGCAGAGATACACACCAGAATTCACCCCTCCACTTT
TRBD1	-	TRBV28	TRBJ1-5	CASRPGTGGQPQHF	TGTGCCAGCAGGCCCGGGACAGGGGGACAGCCCCAGCATTTT
-	few	TRBV20-1	TRBJ1-5	CSASLRELEPQHF	TGCAGTGCTAGCCTCCGGGAATTAGAGCCCCAGCATTTT
-	-	TRBV7-2	TRBJ2-5	CASSLRSGPYQETQYF	TGTGCCAGCAGCCTTCGATCCGGACCCTACCAAGAGACCCAGTACTTC
-	-	TRBV7-9	TRBJ1-1	CASSSAGRDTEAFF	TGTGCCAGCAGCTCTGCGGGCCGAGACACTGAAGCTTTCTTT
TRBD2	few	TRBV20-1	TRBJ2-7	CSARWTSNYEQYF	TGCAGTGCTAGATGGACTAGCAACTACGAGCAGTACTTC
-	-	TRBV2	TRBJ2-3	CASRQAGTTDTQYF	TGTGCCAGCAGACAGGCAGGAACCACAGATACGCAGTATTTT
-	-	TRBV7-2	TRBJ2-5	CASTTRTAQETQYF	TGTGCCAGCACCACGCGGACAGCTCAAGAGACCCAGTACTTC
-	few	TRBV6-1	TRBJ1-1	CASSPRVSDTEAFF	TGTGCCAGCAGTCCCAGGGTTTCCGACACTGAAGCTTTCTTT
TRBD2	-	TRBV6-5	TRBJ2-7	CASSYSPSGRGREQYF	TGTGCCAGCAGTTACTCTCCTAGCGGGAGAGGTAGGGAGCAGTACTTC
TRBD2	few	TRBV6-2/TRBV6-3	TRBJ2-1	CASRLDPRLAGRGYNEQFF	TGTGCCAGCAGACTTGACCCTCGGTTAGCGGGAAGGGGGTACAATGAGCAGTTCTTC
-	-	TRBV5-1	TRBJ2-7	CASSPQGLSYEQYF	TGCGCCAGCAGCCCGCAGGGGCTCTCCTACGAGCAGTACTTC
TRBD1	-	TRBV4-1	TRBJ1-5	CASSLDRAHNQPQHF	TGCGCCAGCAGCCTCGACAGGGCTCACAATCAGCCCCAGCATTTT
-	few	TRBV28	TRBJ1-1	CASSLGGPSGADTEAFF	TGTGCCAGCAGTTTGGGGGGACCCTCAGGGGCGGACACTGAAGCTTTCTTT
-	once	TRBV7-3	TRBJ2-6	CASSYTGDGANVLTF	TGTGCCAGCAGCTATACAGGAGATGGGGCCAACGTCCTGACTTTC
TRBD2	-	TRBV7-3	TRBJ2-7	CASSLGTSGSTQYF	TGTGCCAGCAGCTTAGGGACTAGCGGGAGTACGCAGTACTTC
-	-	TRBV20-1	TRBJ2-1	CSAREHEQFF	TGCAGTGCTAGAGAGCACGAGCAGTTCTTC
-	-	TRBV5-5	TRBJ2-1	CASSGTIYNEQFF	TGTGCCAGCAGCGGGACCATTTACAATGAGCAGTTCTTC
-	-	TRBV7-8	TRBJ2-5	CASSTRETQYF	TGTGCCAGCAGCACTCGGGAGACCCAGTACTTC
TRBD1	-	TRBV15	TRBJ1-1	CATSRGGQGTEAFF	TGTGCCACCAGCAGAGGGGGACAGGGGACTGAAGCTTTCTTT
-	-	TRBV20-1	TRBJ2-7	CSANRESSYEQYF	TGCAGTGCGAACAGGGAAAGCTCCTACGAGCAGTACTTC
-	-	TRBV7-3	TRBJ2-3	CASSPLPSTDTQYF	TGTGCCAGCAGCCCTCTCCCTAGCACAGATACGCAGTATTTT